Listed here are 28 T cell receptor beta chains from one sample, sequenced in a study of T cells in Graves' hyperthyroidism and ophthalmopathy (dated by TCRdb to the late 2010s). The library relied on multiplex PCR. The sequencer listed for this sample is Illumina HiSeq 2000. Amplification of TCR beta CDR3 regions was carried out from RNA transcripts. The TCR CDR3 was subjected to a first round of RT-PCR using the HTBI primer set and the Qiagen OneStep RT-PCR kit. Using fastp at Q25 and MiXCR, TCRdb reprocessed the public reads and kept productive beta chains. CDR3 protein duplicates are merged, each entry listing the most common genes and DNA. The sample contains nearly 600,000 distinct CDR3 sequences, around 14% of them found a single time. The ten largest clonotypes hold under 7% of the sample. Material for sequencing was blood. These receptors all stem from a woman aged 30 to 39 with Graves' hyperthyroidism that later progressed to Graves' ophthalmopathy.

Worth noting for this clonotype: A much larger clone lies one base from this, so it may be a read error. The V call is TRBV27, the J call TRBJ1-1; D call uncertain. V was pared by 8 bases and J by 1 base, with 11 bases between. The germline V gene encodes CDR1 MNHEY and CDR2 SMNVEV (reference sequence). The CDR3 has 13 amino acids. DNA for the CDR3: TGTGCCAGCGGTTATCTAGCGAACACTGAAGCTTTCTTT. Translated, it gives CASGYLANTEAFF.

CDR3: CASTSQGLNEKLFF. The CDR3 DNA is TGTGCCAGCACCAGCCAGGGGCTTAATGAAAAACTGTTTTTT. This chain uses TRBV13 with TRBJ1-4; D is possibly TRBD1 (6 bases). This CDR3 has 14 amino acids. V lost 7 bases and J 4 bases, leaving 13 bases between the germline ends. CDR1 PRHDT and CDR2 FYEKMQ come from the germline V gene (reference sequence).

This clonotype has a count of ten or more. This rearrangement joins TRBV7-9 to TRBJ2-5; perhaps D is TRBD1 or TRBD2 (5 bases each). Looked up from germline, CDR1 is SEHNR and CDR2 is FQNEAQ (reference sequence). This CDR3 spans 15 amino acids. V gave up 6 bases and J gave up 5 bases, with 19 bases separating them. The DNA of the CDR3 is TGTGCCAGCAGACGGAGACCAACCGAGGGGGAGACCCAGTACTTC. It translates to CASRRRPTEGETQYF.

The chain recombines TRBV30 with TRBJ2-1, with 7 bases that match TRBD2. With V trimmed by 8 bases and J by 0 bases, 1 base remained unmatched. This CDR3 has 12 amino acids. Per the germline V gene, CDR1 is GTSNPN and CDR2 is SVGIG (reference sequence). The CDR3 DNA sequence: TGTGCCGGGGGGGTCTCCTACAATGAGCAGTTCTTC. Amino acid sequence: CAGGVSYNEQFF. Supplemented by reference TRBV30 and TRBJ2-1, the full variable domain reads SQTIHQWPATLVQPVGSPLSLECTVEGTSNPNLYWYRQAAGRGLQLLFYSVGIGQISSEVPQNLSASRPQDRQFILSSKKLLLSDSGFYLCAGGVSYNEQFFGPGTRLTVL.

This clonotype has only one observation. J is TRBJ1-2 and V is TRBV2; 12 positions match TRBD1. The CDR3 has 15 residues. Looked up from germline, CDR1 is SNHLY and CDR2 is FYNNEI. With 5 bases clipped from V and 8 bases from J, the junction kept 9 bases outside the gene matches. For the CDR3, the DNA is TGTGCCAGCAGTCAGATGGGACAGGGGGCTGGCGGCTACACCTTC. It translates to CASSQMGQGAGGYTF.

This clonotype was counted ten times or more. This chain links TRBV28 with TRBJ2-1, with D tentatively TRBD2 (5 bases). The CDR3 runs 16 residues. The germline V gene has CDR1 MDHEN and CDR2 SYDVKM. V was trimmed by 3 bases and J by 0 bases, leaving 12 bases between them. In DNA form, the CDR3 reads TGTGCCAGCAGTTTCTCGCGGGCCAGCTCCTACAATGAGCAGTTCTTC. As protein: CASSFSRASSYNEQFF.

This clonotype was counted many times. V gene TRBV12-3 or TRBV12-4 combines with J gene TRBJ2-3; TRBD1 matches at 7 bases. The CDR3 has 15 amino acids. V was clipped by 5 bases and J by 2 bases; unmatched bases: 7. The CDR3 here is CASSIDRDSTDTQYF. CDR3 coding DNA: TGTGCCAGCAGTATTGACAGGGATTCCACAGATACGCAGTATTTT.

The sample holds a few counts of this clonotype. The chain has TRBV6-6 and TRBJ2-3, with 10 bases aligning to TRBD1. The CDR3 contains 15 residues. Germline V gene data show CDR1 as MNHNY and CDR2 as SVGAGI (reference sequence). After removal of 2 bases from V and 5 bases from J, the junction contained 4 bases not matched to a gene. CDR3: CASSYETGGRDTQYF. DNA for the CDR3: TGTGCCAGCAGTTACGAGACAGGGGGCCGAGATACGCAGTATTTT.

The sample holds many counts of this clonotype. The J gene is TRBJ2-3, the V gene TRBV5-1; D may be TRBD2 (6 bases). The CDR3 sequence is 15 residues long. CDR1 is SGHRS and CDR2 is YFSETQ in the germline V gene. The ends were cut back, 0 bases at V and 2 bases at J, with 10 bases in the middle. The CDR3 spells CASSLGRGITDTQYF. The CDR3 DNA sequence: TGCGCCAGCAGCTTGGGTCGGGGGATCACAGATACGCAGTATTTT.

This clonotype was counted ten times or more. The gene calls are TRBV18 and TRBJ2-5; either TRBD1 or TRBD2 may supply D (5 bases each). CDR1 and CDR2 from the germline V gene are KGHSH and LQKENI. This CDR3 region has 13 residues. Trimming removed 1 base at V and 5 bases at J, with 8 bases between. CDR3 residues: CASSPRRDETQYF. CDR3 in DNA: TGTGCCAGCTCACCACGCAGGGACGAGACCCAGTACTTC.

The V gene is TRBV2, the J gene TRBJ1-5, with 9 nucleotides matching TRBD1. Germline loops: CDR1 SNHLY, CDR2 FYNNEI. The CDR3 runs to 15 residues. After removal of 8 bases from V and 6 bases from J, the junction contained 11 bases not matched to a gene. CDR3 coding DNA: TGTGCCAGCGAACGGAAAGGGACAGGGAGTCAGCCCCAGCATTTT. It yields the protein CASERKGTGSQPQHF.

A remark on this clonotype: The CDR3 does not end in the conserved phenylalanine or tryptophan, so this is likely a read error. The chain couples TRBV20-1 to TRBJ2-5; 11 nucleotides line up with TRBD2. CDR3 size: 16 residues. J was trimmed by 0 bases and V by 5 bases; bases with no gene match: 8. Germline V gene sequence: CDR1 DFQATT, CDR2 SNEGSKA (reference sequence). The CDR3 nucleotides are TGCAGTGCTTACGGGACTAGCGGAGAGTACCAAGAGACCCAGTACCTC. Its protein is CSAYGTSGEYQETQYL.

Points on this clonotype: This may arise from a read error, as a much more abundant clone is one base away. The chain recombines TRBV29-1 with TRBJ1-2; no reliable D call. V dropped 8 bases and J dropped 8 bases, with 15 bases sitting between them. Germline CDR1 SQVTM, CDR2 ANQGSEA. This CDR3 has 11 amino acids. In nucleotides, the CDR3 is TGCAGCTTTACAGAGGCAGGCGGCTACACCTTC. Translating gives CSFTEAGGYTF.

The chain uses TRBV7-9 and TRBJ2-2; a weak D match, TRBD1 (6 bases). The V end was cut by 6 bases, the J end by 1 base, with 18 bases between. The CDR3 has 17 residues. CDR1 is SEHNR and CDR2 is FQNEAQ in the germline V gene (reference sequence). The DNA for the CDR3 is TGTGCCAGCAGGCCTAACACCAGGGGACGGAACACCGGGGAGCTGTTTTTT. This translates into CASRPNTRGRNTGELFF.

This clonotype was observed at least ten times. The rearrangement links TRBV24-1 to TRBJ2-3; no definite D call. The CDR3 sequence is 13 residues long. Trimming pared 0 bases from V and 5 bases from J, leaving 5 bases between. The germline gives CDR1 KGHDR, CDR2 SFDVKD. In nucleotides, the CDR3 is TGTGCCACCAGTGATTTGTGGGGAGATACGCAGTATTTT. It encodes CATSDLWGDTQYF.

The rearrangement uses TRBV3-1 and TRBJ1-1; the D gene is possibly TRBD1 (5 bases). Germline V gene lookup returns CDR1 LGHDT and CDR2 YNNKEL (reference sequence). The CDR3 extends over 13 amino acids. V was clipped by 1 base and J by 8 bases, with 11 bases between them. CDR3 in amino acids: CASSQGGTEEAFF. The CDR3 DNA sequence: TGTGCCAGCAGCCAAGGGGGGACGGAAGAAGCTTTCTTT.

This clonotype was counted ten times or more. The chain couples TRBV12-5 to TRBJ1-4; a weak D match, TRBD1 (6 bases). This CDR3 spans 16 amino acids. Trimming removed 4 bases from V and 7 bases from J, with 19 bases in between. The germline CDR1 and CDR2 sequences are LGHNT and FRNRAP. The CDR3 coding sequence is TGTGCTAGTGGTTCCCTGCCCGGGGAAGGGGGTGAAAAACTGTTTTTT. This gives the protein CASGSLPGEGGEKLFF.

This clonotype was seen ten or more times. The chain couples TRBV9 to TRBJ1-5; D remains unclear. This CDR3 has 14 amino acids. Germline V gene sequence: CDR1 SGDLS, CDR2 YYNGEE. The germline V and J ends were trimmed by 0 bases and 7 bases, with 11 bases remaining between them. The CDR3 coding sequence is TGTGCCAGCAGCGTAGACGCGGGAGACCAGCCCCAGCATTTT. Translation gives CASSVDAGDQPQHF.

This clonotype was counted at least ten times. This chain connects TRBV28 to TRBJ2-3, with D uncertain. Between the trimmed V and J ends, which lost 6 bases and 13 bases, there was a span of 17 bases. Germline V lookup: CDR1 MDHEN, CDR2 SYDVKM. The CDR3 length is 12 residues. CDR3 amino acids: CASSLEAMVKYF. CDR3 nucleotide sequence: TGTGCCAGCAGCCTCGAGGCCATGGTGAAGTATTTT.

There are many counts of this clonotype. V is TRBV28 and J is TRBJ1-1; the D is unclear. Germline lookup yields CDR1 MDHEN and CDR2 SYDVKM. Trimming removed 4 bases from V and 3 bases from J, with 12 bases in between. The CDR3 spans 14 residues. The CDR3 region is CASSSKRTHTEAFF. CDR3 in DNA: TGTGCCAGCAGTTCAAAAAGGACGCACACTGAAGCTTTCTTT.

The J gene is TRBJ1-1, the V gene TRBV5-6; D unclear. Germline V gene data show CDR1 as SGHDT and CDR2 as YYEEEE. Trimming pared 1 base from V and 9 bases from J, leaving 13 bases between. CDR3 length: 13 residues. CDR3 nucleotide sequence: TGTGCCAGCAGCTTGAGGGCGGGAGGAAAAGCTTTCTTT. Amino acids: CASSLRAGGKAFF.

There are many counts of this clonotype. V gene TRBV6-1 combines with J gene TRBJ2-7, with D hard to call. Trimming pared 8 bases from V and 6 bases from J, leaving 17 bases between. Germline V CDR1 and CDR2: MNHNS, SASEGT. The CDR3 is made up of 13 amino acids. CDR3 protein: CASGVGPPTEQYF. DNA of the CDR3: TGTGCCAGCGGGGTGGGTCCACCAACCGAGCAGTACTTC.

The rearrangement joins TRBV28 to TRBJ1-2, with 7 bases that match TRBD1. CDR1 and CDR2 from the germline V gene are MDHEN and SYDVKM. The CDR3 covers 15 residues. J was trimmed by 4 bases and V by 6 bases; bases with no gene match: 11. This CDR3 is CASRSQGDTSYGYTF. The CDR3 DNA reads TGTGCCAGCAGAAGCCAGGGGGACACCTCCTATGGCTACACCTTC.

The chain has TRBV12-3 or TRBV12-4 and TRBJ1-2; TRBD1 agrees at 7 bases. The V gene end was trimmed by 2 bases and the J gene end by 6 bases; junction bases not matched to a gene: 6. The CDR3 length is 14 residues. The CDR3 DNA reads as TGTGCCAGCAGTTTACTGGACAGGATCGATGGCTACACCTTC. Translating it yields CASSLLDRIDGYTF.

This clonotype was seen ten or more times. The CDR3 DNA reads as TGTGCCTTTCCGGGACATAGTCCTGGAAACACCATATATTTT. Translation gives CAFPGHSPGNTIYF. This chain links TRBV30 with TRBJ1-3; tentative D call: TRBD1 (6 bases). Germline V gene data show CDR1 as GTSNPN and CDR2 as SVGIG (reference sequence). The CDR3 spans 14 residues. V lost 7 bases and J 2 bases, leaving 15 bases between the germline ends.

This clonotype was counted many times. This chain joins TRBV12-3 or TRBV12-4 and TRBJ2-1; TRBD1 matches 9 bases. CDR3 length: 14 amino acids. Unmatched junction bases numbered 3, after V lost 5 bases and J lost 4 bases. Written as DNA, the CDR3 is TGTGCCAGCAGTGGACAGGGGCGATACAATGAGCAGTTCTTC. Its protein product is CASSGQGRYNEQFF.

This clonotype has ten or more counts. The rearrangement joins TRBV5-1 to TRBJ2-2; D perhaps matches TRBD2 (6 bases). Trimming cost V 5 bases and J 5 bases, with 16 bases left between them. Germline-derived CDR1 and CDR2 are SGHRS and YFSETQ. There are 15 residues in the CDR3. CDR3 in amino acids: CASRSPGRETGELFF. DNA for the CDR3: TGCGCCAGCAGATCACCCGGGAGAGAAACCGGGGAGCTGTTTTTT.

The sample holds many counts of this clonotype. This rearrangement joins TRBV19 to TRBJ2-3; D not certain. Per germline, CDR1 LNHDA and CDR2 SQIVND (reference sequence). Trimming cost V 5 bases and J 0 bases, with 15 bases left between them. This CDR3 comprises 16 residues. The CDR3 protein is CASSGRHSISTDTQYF. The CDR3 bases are TGTGCCAGTAGTGGCAGGCACTCCATAAGCACAGATACGCAGTATTTT.